The present TCR beta chain was sequenced within a study of graft-versus-host responses after intestinal transplantation. On the study more broadly: Recipients had transplants, and these were multivisceral, liver-intestinal, or isolated intestinal. Once they had received anti-thymocyte globulin induction, all recipients took tacrolimus and steroids for around three years.

The CDR3 consists of 17 residues. With 6 bases clipped from V and 2 bases from J, the junction kept 6 bases outside the gene matches. CDR1 is ENHRY, CDR2 SYGVKD, per germline. Here immunoSEQ multiplex PCR was the method, and the copy in TCRdb shows in-frame clones only, minus some. This sample has about 130,000 clones, with nearly 95% found just once. A word on this clone: What it recognizes is unknown.

The chain couples TRBV10-3 to TRBJ2-6; 11 positions match TRBD1. This clonotype originated in a human donor who received an intestinal transplant. The sequencing used unstimulated CD4+ T cells sorted from spleen or lymph node cells, collected before intestinal transplant. The CDR3 spells CAIRPGQGGTGANVLTF. Here the CDR3 DNA reads TGTGCCATCAGACCGGGACAGGGGGGCACTGGGGCCAACGTCCTGACTTTC.